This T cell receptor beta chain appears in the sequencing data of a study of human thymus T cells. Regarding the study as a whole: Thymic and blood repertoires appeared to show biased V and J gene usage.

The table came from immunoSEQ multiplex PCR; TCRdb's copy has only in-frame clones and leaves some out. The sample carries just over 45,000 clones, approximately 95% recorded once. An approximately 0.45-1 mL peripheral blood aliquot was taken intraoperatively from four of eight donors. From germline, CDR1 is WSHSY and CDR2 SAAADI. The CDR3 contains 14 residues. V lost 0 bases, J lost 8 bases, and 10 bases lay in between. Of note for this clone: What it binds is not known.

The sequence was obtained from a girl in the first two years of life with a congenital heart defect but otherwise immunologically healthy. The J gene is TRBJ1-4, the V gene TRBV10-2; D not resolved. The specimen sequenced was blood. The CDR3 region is CASSESDLREKLFF. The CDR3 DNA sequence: TGCGCCAGCAGTGAGTCGGATCTAAGGGAAAAACTGTTTTTT.